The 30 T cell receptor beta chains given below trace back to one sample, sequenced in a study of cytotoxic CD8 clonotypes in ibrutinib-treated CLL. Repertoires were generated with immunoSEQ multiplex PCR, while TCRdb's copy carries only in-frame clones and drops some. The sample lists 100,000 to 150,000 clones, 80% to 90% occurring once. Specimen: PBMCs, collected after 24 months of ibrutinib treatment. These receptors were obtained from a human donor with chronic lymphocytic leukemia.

The CDR3 bases are TGCAGCGTTTTGCGAAATGAAAAACTGTTTTTT. Its protein product is CSVLRNEKLFF. The rearrangement joins TRBV29-1 to TRBJ1-4, with no clear D. V was shortened by 5 bases and J by 5 bases, with 6 bases between the two germline ends. Germline V lookup: CDR1 SQVTM, CDR2 ANQGSEA. The CDR3 is 11 residues long. The full variable domain, with the rest looked up from reference TRBV29-1 and TRBJ1-4, is SAVISQKPSRDICQRGTSLTIQCQVDSQVTMMFWYRQQPGQSLTLIATANQGSEATYESGFVIDKFPISRPNLTFSTLTVSNMSPEDSSIYLCSVLRNEKLFFGSGTQLSVL.

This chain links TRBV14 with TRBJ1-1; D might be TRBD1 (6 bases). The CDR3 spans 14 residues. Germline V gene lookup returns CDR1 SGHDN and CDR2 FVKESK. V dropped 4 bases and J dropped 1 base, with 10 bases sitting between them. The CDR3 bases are TGTGCCAGCAGCCCCCGGACAGCGAACACTGAAGCTTTCTTT. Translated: CASSPRTANTEAFF.

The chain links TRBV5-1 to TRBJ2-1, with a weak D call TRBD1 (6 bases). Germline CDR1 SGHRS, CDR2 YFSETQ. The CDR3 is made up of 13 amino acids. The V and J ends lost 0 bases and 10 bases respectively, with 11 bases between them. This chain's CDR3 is CASSLGTVLEQFF. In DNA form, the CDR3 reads TGCGCCAGCAGCTTGGGGACAGTCCTAGAGCAGTTCTTC.

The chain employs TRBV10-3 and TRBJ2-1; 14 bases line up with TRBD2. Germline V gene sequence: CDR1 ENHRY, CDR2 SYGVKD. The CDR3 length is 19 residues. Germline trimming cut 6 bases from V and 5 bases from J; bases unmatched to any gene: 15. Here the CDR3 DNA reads TGTGCCATCAGCGCGGGAAGACTAGCGGGAGGGCAACGGGACAATGAGCAGTTCTTC. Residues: CAISAGRLAGGQRDNEQFF.

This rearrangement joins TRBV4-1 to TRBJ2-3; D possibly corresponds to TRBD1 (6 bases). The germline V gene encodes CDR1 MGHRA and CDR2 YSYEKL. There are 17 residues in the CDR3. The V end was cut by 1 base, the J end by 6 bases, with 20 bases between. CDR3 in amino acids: CASSQVGGRGFGDTQYF. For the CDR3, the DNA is TGCGCCAGCAGCCAAGTTGGAGGCAGGGGTTTTGGCGATACGCAGTATTTT.

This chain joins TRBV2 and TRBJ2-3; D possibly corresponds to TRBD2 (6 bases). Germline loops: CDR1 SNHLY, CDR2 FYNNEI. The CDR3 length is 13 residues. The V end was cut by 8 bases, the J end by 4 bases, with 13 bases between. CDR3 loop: CASRLVGPDTQYF. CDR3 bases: TGTGCCAGCCGACTAGTAGGCCCAGATACGCAGTATTTT.

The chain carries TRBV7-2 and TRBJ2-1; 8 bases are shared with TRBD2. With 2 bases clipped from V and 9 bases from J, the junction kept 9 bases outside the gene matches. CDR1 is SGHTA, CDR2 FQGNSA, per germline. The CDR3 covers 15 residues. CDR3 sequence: CASSLSGSPTGEQFF. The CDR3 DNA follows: TGTGCCAGCAGCTTAAGCGGGAGCCCGACAGGTGAGCAGTTCTTC.

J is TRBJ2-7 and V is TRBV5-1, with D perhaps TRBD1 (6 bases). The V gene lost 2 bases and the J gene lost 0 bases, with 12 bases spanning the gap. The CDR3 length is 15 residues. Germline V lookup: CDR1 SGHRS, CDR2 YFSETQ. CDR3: CASSFTSTGSYEQYF. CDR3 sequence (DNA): TGCGCCAGCAGCTTCACCTCGACAGGCTCCTACGAGCAGTACTTC.

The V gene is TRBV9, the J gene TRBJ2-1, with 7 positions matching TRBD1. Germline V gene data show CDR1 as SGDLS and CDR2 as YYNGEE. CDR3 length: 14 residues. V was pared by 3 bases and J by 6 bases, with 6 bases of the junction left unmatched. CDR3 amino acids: CASSERPGGNEQFF. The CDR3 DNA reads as TGTGCCAGCAGCGAACGACCAGGGGGCAATGAGCAGTTCTTC.

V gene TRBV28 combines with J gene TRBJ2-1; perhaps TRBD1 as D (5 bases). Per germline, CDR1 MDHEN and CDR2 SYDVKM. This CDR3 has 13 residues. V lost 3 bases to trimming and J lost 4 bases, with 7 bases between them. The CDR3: CASSLGRYNEQFF. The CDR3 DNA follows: TGTGCCAGCAGTTTGGGGCGATACAATGAGCAGTTCTTC.

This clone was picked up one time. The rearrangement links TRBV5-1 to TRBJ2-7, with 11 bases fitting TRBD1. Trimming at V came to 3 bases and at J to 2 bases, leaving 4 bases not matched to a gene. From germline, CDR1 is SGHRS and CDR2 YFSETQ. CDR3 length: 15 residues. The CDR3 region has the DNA TGCGCCAGCAGCTGGACAGGGGGCGGAACCTACGAGCAGTACTTC. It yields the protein CASSWTGGGTYEQYF.

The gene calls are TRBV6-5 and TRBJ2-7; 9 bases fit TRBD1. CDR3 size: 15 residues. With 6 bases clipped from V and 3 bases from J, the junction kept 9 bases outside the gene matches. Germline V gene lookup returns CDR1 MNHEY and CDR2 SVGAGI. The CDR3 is CASRSQRGQGYEQYF. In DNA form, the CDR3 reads TGTGCCAGCAGATCCCAAAGGGGACAGGGCTACGAGCAGTACTTC.

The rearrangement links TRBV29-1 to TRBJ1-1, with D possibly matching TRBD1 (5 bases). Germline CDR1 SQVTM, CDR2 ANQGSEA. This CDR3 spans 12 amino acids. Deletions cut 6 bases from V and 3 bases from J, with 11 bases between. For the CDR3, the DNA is TGCAGCGTCAGGGTTCGGCACACTGAAGCTTTCTTT. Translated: CSVRVRHTEAFF.

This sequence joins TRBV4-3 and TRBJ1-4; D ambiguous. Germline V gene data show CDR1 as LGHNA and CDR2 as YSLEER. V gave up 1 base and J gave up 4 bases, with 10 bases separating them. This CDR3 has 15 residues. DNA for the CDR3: TGCGCCAGCAGCCAAGGGGTGGGCAATAATGAAAAACTGTTTTTT. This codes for CASSQGVGNNEKLFF.

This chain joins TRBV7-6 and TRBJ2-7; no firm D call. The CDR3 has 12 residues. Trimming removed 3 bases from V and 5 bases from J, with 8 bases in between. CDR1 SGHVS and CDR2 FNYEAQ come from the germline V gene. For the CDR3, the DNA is TGTGCCAGCAGCTTCCCCGAACACGAGCAGTACTTC. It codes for CASSFPEHEQYF. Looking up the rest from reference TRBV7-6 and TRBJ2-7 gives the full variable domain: GAGVSQSPRYKVTKRGQDVALRCDPISGHVSLYWYRQALGQGPEFLTYFNYEAQQDKSGLPNDRFSAERPEGSISTLTIQRTEQRDSAMYRCASSFPEHEQYFGPGTRLTVT.

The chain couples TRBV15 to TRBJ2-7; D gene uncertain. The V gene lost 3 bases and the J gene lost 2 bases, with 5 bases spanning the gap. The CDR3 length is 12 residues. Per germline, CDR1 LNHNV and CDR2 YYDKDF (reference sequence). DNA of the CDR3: TGTGCCACCAGCAGGCCGCCCTACGAGCAGTACTTC. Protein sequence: CATSRPPYEQYF.

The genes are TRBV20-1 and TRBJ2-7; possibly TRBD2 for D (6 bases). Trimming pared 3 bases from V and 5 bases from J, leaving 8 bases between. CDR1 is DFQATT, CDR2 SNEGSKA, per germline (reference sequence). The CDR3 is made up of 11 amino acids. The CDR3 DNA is TGCAGTGCTAGCCCGGGGGACGAGCAGTACTTC. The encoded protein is CSASPGDEQYF.

The CDR3 nucleotides are TGCGCCAGCAGCTTGAACCTAGCGGGAGTTTCGGCCGAGCAGTACTTC. It specifies CASSLNLAGVSAEQYF. The chain joins TRBV5-1 to TRBJ2-7, with 10 bases lining up with TRBD2. V lost 1 base, J lost 6 bases, and 10 bases stayed unmatched. This CDR3 is 16 amino acids long. Germline CDR1 and CDR2: SGHRS and YFSETQ. Together with reference TRBV5-1 and TRBJ2-7, the CDR3 gives the full variable domain: KAGVTQTPRYLIKTRGQQVTLSCSPISGHRSVSWYQQTPGQGLQFLFEYFSETQRNKGNFPGRFSGRQFSNSRSEMNVSTLELGDSALYLCASSLNLAGVSAEQYFGPGTRLTVT.

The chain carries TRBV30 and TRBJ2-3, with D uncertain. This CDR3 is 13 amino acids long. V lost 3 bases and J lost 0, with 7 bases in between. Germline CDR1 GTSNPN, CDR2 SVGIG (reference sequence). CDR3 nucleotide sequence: TGTGCCTGGAGCCTTACTAGCACAGATACGCAGTATTTT. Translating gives CAWSLTSTDTQYF.

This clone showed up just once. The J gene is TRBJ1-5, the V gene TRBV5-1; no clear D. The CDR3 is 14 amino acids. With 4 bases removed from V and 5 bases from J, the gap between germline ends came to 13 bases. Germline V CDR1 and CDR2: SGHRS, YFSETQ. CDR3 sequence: CASSTGQTDQPQHF. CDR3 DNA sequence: TGCGCCAGCAGCACCGGTCAAACTGATCAGCCCCAGCATTTT.

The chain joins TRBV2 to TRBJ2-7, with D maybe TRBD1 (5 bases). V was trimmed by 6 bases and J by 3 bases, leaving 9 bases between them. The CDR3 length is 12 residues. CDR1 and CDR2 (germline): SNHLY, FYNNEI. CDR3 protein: CASRDDSYEQYF. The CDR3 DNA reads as TGTGCCAGCAGGGATGACAGCTACGAGCAGTACTTC.

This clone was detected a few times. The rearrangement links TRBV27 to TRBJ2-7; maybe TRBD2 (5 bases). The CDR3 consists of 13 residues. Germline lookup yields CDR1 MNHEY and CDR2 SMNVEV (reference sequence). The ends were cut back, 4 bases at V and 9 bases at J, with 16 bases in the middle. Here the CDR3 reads CASSSTGKVGQYF. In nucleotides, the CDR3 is TGTGCCAGCAGTTCAACCGGGAAGGTGGGGCAGTACTTC.

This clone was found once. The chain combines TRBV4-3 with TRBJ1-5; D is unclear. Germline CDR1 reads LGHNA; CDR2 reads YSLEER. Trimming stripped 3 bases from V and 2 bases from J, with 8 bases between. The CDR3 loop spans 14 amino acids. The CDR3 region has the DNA TGCGCCAGCAGCCAGGGCCAGGGCAATCAGCCCCAGCATTTT. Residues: CASSQGQGNQPQHF.

The CDR3 nucleotides are TGTGCCAGTAGTATCGGACAGGACAATCAGCCCCAGCATTTT. Translation gives CASSIGQDNQPQHF. This chain uses TRBV19 with TRBJ1-5; 7 bases fit TRBD1. Germline V gene data show CDR1 as LNHDA and CDR2 as SQIVND (reference sequence). The CDR3 length is 14 residues. V trimming: 3 bases; J trimming: 3 bases; junction bases outside the gene matches: 2.

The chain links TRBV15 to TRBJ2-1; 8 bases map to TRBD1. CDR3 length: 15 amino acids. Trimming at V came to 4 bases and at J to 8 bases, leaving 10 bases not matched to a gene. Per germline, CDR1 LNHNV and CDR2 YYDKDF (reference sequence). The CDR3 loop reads CATSTRTGKVDEQFF. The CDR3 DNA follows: TGTGCCACCAGCACCCGGACAGGGAAGGTCGATGAGCAGTTCTTC.

Written as DNA, the CDR3 is TGTGCCAGCAGCGCGTACCCCCTAGACAGAGAAAAACTGTTTTTT. Protein sequence: CASSAYPLDREKLFF. The chain employs TRBV6-1 and TRBJ1-4; D perhaps matches TRBD1 (5 bases). Germline CDR1 and CDR2: MNHNS and SASEGT. The CDR3 is 15 amino acids. Between the trimmed V and J ends, which lost 6 bases and 8 bases, there was a span of 19 bases.

The DNA for the CDR3 is TGTGCCGCCAACCCTTCCCCTAGGGGCTACACCTTC. This encodes CAANPSPRGYTF. This chain uses TRBV2 with TRBJ1-2, with unresolved D. The CDR3 contains 12 residues. Germline-derived CDR1 and CDR2 are SNHLY and FYNNEI. V shed 11 bases and J shed 8 bases, with 18 bases lying between them.

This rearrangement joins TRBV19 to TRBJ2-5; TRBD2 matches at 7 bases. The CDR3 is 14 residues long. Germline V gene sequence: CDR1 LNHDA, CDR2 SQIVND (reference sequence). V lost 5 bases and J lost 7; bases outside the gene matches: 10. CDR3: CASSPYKREMTQYF. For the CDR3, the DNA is TGTGCCAGTAGTCCTTACAAGCGGGAAATGACCCAGTACTTC.

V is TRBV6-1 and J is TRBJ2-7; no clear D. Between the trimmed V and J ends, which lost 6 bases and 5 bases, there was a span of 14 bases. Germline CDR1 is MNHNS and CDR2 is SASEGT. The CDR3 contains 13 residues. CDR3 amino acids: CASRPSTLHEQYF. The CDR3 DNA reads TGTGCCAGCAGGCCTTCAACCCTCCACGAGCAGTACTTC.

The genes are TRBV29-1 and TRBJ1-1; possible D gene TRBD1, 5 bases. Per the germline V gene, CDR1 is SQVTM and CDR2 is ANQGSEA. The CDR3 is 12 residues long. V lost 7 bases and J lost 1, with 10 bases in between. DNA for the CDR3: TGCAGCGGAGGAACAGGGAACACTGAAGCTTTCTTT. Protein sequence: CSGGTGNTEAFF.